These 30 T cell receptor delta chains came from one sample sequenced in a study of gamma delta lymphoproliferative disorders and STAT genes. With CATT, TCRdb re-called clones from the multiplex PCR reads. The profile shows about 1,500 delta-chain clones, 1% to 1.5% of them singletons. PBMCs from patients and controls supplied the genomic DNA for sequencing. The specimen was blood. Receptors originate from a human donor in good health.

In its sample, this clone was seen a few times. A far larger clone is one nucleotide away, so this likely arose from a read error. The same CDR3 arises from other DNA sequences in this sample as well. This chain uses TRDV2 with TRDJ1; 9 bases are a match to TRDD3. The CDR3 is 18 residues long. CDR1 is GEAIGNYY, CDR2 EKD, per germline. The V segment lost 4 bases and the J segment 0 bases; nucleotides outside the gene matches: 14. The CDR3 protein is CACEGLAVGDKYTDKLIF. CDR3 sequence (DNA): TGTGCCTGTGAAGGTCTTGCAGTGGGGGATAAGTACACCGATAAACTCATCTTT.

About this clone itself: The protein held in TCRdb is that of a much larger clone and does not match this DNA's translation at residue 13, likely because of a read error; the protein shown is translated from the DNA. CDR3 amino acids: CALGELGPFSLILLANTDKLIF. Here the CDR3 DNA reads TGTGCTCTTGGGGAACTCGGGCCTTTTTCTTTGATACTACTAGCGAACACCGATAAACTCATCTTT. This chain links TRDV1 with TRDJ1, with D possibly TRDD3 on 5 matching bases. Trimming took off 0 bases at V and 0 bases at J, with 29 bases between the two ends. The CDR3 is 22 residues long. Germline-derived CDR1 and CDR2 are TSWWSYY and QGS.

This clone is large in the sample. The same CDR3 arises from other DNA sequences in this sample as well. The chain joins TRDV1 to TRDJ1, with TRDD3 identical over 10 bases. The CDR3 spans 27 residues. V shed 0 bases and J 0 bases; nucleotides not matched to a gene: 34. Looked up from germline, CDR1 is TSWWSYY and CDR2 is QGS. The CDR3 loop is CALGELPPHPGSKGGYEDLGYTDKLIF. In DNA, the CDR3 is TGTGCTCTTGGGGAACTTCCCCCCCACCCGGGATCGAAAGGGGGATACGAGGATCTCGGGTACACCGATAAACTCATCTTT.

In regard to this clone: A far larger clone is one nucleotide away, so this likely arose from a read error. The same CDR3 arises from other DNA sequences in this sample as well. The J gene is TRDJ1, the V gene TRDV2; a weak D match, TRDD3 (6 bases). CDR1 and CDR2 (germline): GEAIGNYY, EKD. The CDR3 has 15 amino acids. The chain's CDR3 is CACDDLGSHTDKLIF. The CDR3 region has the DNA TGTGCTTGTGACGACCTGGGGTCTCACACCGATAAACTCATCTTT.

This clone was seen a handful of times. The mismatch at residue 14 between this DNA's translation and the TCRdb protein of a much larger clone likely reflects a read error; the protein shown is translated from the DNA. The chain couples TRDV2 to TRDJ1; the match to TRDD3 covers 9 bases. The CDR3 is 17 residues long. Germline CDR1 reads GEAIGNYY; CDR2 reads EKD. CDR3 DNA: TGTGCCTGTGACACAATGCTGGGGGATCTCTTAACCGATAGACTCATCTTT. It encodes CACDTMLGDLLTDRLIF.

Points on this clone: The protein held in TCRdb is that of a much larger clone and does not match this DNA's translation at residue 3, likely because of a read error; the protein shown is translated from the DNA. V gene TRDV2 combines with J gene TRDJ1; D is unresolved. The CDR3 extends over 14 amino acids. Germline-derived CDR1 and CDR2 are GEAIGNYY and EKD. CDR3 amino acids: CAGDTVVGTDKLIF. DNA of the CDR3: TGTGCCGGTGACACCGTGGTGGGCACCGATAAACTCATCTTT.

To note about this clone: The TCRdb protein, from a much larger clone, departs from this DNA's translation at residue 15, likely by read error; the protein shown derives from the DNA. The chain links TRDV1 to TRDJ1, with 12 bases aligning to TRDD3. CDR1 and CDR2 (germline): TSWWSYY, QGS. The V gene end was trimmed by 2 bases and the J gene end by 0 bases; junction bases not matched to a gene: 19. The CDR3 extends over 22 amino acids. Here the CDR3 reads CALGEGGYDPGGYEGNTDKLIF. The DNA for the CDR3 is TGTGCTCTTGGGGAAGGGGGATATGACCCTGGGGGATACGAAGGGAACACCGATAAACTCATCTTT.

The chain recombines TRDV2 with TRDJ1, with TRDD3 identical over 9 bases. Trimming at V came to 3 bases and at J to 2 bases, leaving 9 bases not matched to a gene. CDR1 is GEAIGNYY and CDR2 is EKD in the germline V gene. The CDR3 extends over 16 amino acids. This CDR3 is CACDEVRGILTDKLIF. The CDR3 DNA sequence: TGTGCCTGTGACGAAGTAAGGGGGATACTGACCGATAAACTCATCTTT.

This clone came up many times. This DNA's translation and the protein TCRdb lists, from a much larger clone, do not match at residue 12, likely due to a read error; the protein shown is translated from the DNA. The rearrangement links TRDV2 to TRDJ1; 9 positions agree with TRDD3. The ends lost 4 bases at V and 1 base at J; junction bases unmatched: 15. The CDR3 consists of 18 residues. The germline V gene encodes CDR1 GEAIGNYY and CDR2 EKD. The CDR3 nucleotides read TGTGCCTGTGAAGGTCTTGCGGTGGGGGATAAGTGCACCGATAAACTCATCTTT. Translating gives CACEGLAVGDKCTDKLIF.

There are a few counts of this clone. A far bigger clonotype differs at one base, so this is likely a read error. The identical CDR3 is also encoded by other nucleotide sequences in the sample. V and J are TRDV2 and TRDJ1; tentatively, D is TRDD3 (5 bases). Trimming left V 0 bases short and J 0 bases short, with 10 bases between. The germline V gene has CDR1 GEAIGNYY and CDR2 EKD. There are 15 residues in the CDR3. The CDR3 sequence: CACDTVGGYTDKLIF. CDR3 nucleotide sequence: TGTGCCTGTGACACCGTCGGGGGGTACACCGATAAACTCATCTTT.

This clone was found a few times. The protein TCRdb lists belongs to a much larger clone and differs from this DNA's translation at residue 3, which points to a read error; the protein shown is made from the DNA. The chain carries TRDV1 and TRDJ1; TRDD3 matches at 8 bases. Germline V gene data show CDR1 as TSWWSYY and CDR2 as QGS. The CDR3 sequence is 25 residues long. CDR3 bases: TGTGCTTTTGGGGAACTACATCTATATCCTAAACTGGGGGTTATCAGGGTTCCGAACACCGATAAACTCATCTTT. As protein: CAFGELHLYPKLGVIRVPNTDKLIF.

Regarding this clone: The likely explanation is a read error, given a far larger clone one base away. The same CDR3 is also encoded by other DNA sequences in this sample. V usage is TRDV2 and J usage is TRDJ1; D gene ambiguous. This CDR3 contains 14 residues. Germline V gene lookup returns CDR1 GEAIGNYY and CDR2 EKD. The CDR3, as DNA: TGTGCCTGTGACGCCGTGCCGTACACTGATAAACTCATCTTT. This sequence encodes CACDAVPYTDKLIF.

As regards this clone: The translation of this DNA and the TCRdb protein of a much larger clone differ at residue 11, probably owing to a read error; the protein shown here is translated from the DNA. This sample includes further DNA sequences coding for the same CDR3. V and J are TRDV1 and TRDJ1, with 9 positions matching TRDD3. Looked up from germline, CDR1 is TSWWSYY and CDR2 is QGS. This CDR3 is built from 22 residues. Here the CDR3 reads CALGEGGYDPRGYEENTDKLIF. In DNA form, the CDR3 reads TGTGCCCTTGGGGAAGGGGGATATGACCCTAGGGGATACGAAGAGAACACCGATAAACTCATCTTT.

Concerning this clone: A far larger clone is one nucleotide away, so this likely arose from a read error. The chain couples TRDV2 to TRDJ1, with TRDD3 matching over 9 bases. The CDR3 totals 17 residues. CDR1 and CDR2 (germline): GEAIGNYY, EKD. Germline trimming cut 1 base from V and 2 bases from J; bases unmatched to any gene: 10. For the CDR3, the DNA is TGTGCCTGTGACACAATGCTGGGGGATCCCTTAACCGATAAACTCATCTTT. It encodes CACDTMLGDPLTDKLIF.

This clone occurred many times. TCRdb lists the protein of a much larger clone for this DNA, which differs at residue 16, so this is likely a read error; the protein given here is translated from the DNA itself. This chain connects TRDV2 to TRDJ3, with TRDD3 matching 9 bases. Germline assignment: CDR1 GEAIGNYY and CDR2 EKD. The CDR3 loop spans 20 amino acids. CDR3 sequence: CACDPTGGTRSSWDTQQMFF. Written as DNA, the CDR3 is TGTGCCTGTGACCCTACTGGGGGAACCAGGAGCTCCTGGGACACCCAACAGATGTTTTTC.

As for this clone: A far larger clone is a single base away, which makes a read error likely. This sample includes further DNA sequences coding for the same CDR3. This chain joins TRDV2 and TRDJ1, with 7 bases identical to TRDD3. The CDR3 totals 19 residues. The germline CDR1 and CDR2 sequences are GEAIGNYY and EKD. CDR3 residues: CACDTVKGYTSGGTDKLIF. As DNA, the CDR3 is TGTGCCTGCGACACCGTTAAGGGATACACCTCCGGGGGAACCGATAAACTCATCTTT.

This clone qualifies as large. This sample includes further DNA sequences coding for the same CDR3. As DNA, the CDR3 is TGTGCCTGTGACACCCTACGGGGGTTGGATAAACTCATCTTT. It yields the protein CACDTLRGLDKLIF. This chain joins TRDV2 and TRDJ1; TRDD3 is a possible D gene (5 bases). This CDR3 is 14 amino acids long. CDR1 is GEAIGNYY and CDR2 is EKD in the germline V gene. The germline V and J ends were trimmed by 0 bases and 5 bases, with 12 bases remaining between them.

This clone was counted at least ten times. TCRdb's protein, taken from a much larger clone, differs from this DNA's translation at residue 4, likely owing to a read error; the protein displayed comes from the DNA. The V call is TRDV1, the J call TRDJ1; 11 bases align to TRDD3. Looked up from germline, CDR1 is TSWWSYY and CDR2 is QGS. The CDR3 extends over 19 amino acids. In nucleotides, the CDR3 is TGTGCTCTTAGGGAATTTCCCTCATTGGGGGATACGCAAACCGATAAACTCATCTTT. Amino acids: CALREFPSLGDTQTDKLIF.

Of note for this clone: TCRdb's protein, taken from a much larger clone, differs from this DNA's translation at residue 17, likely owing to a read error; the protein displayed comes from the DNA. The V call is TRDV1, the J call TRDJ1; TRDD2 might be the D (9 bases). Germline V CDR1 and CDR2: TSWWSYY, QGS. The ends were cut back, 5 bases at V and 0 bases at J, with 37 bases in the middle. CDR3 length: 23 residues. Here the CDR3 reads CALGPSASFLLHWGLKNTDKLIF. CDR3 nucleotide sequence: TGTGCTCTTGGGCCCTCAGCCTCCTTCCTACTTCACTGGGGGCTCAAGAACACCGATAAACTCATCTTT.

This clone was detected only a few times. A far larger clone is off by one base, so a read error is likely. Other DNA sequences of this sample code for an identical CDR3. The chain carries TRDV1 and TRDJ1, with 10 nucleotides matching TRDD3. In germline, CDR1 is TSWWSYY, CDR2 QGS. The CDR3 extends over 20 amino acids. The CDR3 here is CALGAPYPARNWGIVDKLIF. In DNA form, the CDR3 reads TGTGCTCTTGGGGCTCCTTACCCTGCGAGGAACTGGGGGATCGTCGATAAGCTCATCTTT.

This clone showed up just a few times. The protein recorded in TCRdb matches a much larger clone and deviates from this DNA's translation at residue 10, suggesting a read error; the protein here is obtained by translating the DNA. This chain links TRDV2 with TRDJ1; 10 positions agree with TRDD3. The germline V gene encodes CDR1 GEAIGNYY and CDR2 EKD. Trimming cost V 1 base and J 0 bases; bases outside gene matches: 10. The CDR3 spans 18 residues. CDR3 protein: CACDTVLGDARYTDKLIF. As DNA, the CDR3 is TGTGCCTGTGACACAGTACTGGGGGATGCGCGGTACACCGATAAACTCATCTTT.

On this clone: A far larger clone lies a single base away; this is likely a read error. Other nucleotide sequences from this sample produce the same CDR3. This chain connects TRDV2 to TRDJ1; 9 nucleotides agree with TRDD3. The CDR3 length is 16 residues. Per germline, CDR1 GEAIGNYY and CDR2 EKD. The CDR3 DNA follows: TGTGCCTGTGACGCCCTACTGGGGGACCACACCGATAAACTTATCTTT. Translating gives CACDALLGDHTDKLIF.

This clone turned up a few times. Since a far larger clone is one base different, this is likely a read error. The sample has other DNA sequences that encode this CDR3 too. The CDR3 sequence is CACDLLGDNTRFVDKLIF. The DNA for the CDR3 is TGTGCCTGTGACTTACTGGGGGATAATACCCGTTTCGTCGATAAACTCATCTTT. The chain joins TRDV2 to TRDJ1; 11 nucleotides agree with TRDD3. V shed 3 bases and J 4 bases; nucleotides not matched to a gene: 15. CDR3 length: 18 amino acids. Germline V gene data show CDR1 as GEAIGNYY and CDR2 as EKD.

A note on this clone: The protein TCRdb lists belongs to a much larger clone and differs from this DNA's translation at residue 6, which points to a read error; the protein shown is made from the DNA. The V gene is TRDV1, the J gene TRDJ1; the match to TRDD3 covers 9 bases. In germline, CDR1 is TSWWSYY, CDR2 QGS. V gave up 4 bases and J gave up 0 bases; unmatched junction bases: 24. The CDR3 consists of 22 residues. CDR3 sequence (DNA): TGTGCTCTTGGGGGGATAACGATCCCTTACCTCTTACTGGGGGACCACACCGATAAACTCATCTTT. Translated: CALGGITIPYLLLGDHTDKLIF.

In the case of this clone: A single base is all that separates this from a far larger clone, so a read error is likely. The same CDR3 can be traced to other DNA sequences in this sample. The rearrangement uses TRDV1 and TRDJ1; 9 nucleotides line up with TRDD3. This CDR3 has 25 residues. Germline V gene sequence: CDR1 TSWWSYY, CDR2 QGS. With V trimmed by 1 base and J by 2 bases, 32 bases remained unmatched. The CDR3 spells CALGERALVFPLGDVNPWDTDKLIF. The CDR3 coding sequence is TGTGCTCTTGGGGAACGGGCTCTAGTTTTCCCACTGGGGGACGTTAACCCGTGGGATACCGATAAACTCATCTTT.

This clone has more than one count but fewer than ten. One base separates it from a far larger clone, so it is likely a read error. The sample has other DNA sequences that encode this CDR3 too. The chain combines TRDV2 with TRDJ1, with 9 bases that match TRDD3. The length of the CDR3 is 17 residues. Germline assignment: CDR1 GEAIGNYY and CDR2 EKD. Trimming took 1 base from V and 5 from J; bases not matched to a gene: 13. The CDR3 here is CACDTMLGDLLTDKLIF. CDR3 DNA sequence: TGTGCCTGTGACACAATGCTGGGGGATCTCTTAACTGATAAACTCATCTTT.

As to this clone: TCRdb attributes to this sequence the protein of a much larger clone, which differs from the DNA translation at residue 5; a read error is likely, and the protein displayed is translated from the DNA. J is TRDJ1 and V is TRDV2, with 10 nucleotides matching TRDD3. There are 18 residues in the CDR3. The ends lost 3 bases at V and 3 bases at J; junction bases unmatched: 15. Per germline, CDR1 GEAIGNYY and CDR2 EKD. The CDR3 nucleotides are TGTGCCTGTGACCTCCTCCTAGGTGGGGGATACTCCCCCGATAAACTCATCTTT. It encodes CACDLLLGGGYSPDKLIF.

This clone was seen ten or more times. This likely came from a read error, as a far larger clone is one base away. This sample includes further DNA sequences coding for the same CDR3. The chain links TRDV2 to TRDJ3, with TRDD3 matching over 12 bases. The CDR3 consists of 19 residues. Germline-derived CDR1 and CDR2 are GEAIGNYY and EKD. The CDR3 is CACDTLLGDTSWDTRQMFF. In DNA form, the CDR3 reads TGCGCCTGTGACACCCTACTGGGGGATACCTCCTGGGACACCCGACAGATGTTTTTC.

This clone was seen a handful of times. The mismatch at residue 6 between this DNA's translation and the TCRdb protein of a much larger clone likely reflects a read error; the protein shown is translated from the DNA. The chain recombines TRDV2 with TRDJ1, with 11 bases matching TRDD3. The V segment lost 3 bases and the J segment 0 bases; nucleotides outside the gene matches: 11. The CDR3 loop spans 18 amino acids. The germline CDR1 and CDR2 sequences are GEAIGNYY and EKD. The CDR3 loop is CACDPMGDTSSYTDKLIF. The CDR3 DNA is TGTGCCTGTGACCCGATGGGGGATACGTCCTCATACACCGATAAACTCATCTTT.

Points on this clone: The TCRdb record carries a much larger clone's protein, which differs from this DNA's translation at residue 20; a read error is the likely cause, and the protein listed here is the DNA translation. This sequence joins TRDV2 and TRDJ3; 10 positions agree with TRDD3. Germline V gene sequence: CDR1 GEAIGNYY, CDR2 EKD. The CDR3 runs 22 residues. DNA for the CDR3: TGTGCCTGTGACACCGTTCCGGGGGATACGCGGTCGAACTCCTGGGACACCCGACAGTTGTTTTTC. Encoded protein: CACDTVPGDTRSNSWDTRQLFF.